This T cell receptor (beta chain) originates from a study of T cell responses to AZD1222 COVID-19 vaccine. The CDR3 spans 14 residues. Trimming left V 1 base short and J 2 bases short, with 9 bases between. CDR1 MDHEN and CDR2 SYDVKM come from the germline V gene. Generated by immunoSEQ multiplex PCR, the TCRdb table keeps only in-frame clones and is missing some. This sample carries 110,000 to 150,000 clones, 88% of them seen once, and the ten largest clones take about 3.1%. Sequencing was performed on peripheral blood, taken 28 days after the second AZD1222 dose. This clonotype originated in an adult who received the AZD1222 COVID-19 vaccine. The V gene is TRBV28, the J gene TRBJ2-7; no definite D call. The CDR3 sequence is CASSLLGGAYEQYF. The CDR3 coding sequence is TGTGCCAGCAGTTTATTGGGCGGAGCCTACGAGCAGTACTTC.